This entry features one T cell receptor beta chain sequence. Its cognate antigen is unknown. Terminally differentiated effector memory CD45RA+ cells were excluded from the naive CD8 cells, which were CD45RO-negative and positively selected for CCR7. Using immunoSEQ multiplex PCR, the repertoire was profiled, and TCRdb retains in-frame clones only, with some absent. The data contain 660,000 or so clones, 95% to 96% of them singletons. The source of the sample is a study of shared clonotypes between healthy human individuals. Germline loops: CDR1 SGHDT, CDR2 YYEEEE. V was shortened by 0 bases and J by 11 bases, with 14 bases between the two germline ends. The CDR3 totals 13 residues. Findings of the study overall: Against clonotypes common to all four donors, non-shared ones had lower generation probabilities. Genetic and exposure-history diversity was limited by the few donors.

This TCR derives from a woman between 25 and 40 years old in good health. The chain uses TRBV5-6 and TRBJ1-2; possible D gene TRBD1, 5 bases. The specimen was naive CD8+ T cells sorted from blood. The CDR3 nucleotides are TGTGCCAGCAGCTTGGGGCAGGGCCTCCGTTACACCTTC. This encodes CASSLGQGLRYTF.